The rows below give T cell receptor beta chains drawn from one sample of a study of neurological immune-mediated disorders. Via MiXCR, TCRdb re-called the 5' RACE reads, giving one row per CDR3 protein. The top ten hold about 6% of the sample, which has more than 25,000 distinct CDR3 sequences, around an eighth seen once. The sequencing sample was made of PBMCs. Receptors were obtained from a woman aged 60 to 75 in good health. Each CDR3 is given with its conserved first and last residue. The D gene is left open where the match is weak. Size is stated for part of the rows, as once, few or many counts, or as a class when the clone is expanded.

CDR3,DNA,V,D,size,J
CASRLLGTGGIQETQYF,TGCGCCAGCAGACTGCTGGGGACAGGGGGTATACAAGAGACCCAGTACTTC,TRBV5-1,TRBD1,many,TRBJ2-5
CSASPRGRNTEAFF,TGCAGTGCTAGTCCGCGGGGGCGAAACACTGAAGCTTTCTTT,TRBV20-1,NA,many,TRBJ1-1
CASSWSGEFGEQFF,TGTGCCAGCAGCTGGTCAGGGGAGTTCGGTGAGCAGTTCTTC,TRBV7-8,NA,many,TRBJ2-1
CASRPTGLAGEGNTQYF,TGTGCCAGCAGGCCCACGGGACTAGCGGGGGAGGGGAATACGCAGTATTTT,TRBV6-5,TRBD2,many,TRBJ2-3
CASGGGYTDTQYF,TGTGCCAGCGGGGGGGGGTACACAGATACGCAGTATTTT,TRBV12-3/TRBV12-4,TRBD2,many,TRBJ2-3
CASSPTGDEQYF,TGTGCCAGCTCACCTACAGGGGACGAGCAGTACTTC,TRBV18,TRBD1,NA,TRBJ2-7
CASSLGQGGEKLFF,TGCGCCAGCAGCTTGGGACAGGGAGGCGAAAAACTGTTTTTT,TRBV5-1,TRBD1,many,TRBJ1-4
CSVTPGSGELFF,TGCAGCGTGACCCCCGGTTCCGGGGAGCTGTTTTTT,TRBV29-1,NA,NA,TRBJ2-2
CASSGPISYNEQFF,TGTGCCAGCAGCGGGCCGATCTCCTACAATGAGCAGTTCTTC,TRBV6-2/TRBV6-3,NA,many,TRBJ2-1
CASSPDRLTDTQYF,TGCGCCAGCAGCCCAGACAGGCTCACAGATACGCAGTATTTT,TRBV5-1,NA,many,TRBJ2-3
CASSQDVRGQGEKLFF,TGCGCCAGCAGCCAAGACGTACGGGGACAGGGAGAAAAACTGTTTTTT,TRBV4-1,TRBD1,many,TRBJ1-4
CASSRTATNEKLFF,TGTGCCAGCAGCCGAACAGCAACTAATGAAAAACTGTTTTTT,TRBV6-1,NA,many,TRBJ1-4
CASSLGDPPDDF,TGTGCCAGCAGCTTAGGAGACCCACCCGACGACTTC,TRBV7-8,NA,many,TRBJ2-5
CSARDPEKSYEQYF,TGCAGTGCTAGAGACCCAGAGAAATCCTACGAGCAGTACTTC,TRBV20-1,NA,many,TRBJ2-7
CATSRDQGNQPQHF,TGTGCCACCAGCAGAGACCAGGGGAATCAGCCCCAGCATTTT,TRBV15,NA,many,TRBJ1-5
CASSLAQGQETQYF,TGCGCCAGCAGCTTGGCCCAGGGCCAAGAGACCCAGTACTTC,TRBV5-1,NA,many,TRBJ2-5
CASSGQGVYQETQYF,TGCGCCAGTTCCGGACAGGGCGTGTACCAAGAGACCCAGTACTTC,TRBV5-1,TRBD1,many,TRBJ2-5
CASSGSTNEKLFF,TGTGCCAGCTCCGGTAGTACTAATGAAAAACTGTTTTTT,TRBV18,NA,NA,TRBJ1-4
CASSLGRRVYQETQYF,TGTGCCAGCAGCTTAGGTCGCAGAGTGTACCAAGAGACCCAGTACTTC,TRBV7-2,NA,many,TRBJ2-5
CASRTFFRASGGSEQYF,TGTGCCAGCAGAACTTTTTTTCGGGCTAGCGGGGGTTCCGAGCAGTACTTC,TRBV6-5,TRBD2,many,TRBJ2-7
CSVQEQGVSYAQYF,TGCAGCGTGCAGGAACAGGGGGTCTCATATGCGCAGTATTTT,TRBV29-1,TRBD1,many,TRBJ2-3
CSVENPGSGYTF,TGCAGCGTTGAAAATCCGGGATCTGGCTACACCTTC,TRBV29-1,NA,many,TRBJ1-2
CASTKSGTGVYNEQFF,TGTGCCAGCACCAAATCCGGGACAGGGGTCTACAATGAGCAGTTCTTC,TRBV6-1,TRBD1,many,TRBJ2-1
CASSLRVGGGRIF,TGTGCCAGCAGCTTAAGGGTCGGGGGGGGCCGGATCTTC,TRBV7-3,TRBD2,many,TRBJ2-1
CASSLSARAQDRGLPLHF,TGTGCCAGCAGTTTATCAGCGAGGGCCCAGGACAGGGGACTACCCCTCCACTTT,TRBV27,TRBD1,many,TRBJ1-6
CSARSSASDYEQYF,TGCAGTGCTAGAAGTTCGGCTAGCGACTACGAGCAGTACTTC,TRBV20-1,NA,many,TRBJ2-7
CSARQPNTGELFF,TGCAGTGCGCGCCAACCGAACACCGGGGAGCTGTTTTTT,TRBV20-1,NA,many,TRBJ2-2
CASSSPTSGGAGNEQFF,TGCGCCAGCAGTTCACCTACGAGCGGGGGGGCCGGCAATGAGCAGTTCTTC,TRBV5-1,TRBD2,many,TRBJ2-1
CASSLSPGDYQPQHF,TGCGCCAGCAGCTTAAGTCCCGGGGATTATCAGCCCCAGCATTTT,TRBV5-1,NA,many,TRBJ1-5
CASSPTPAFLGAFF,TGTGCCAGCAGCCCTACCCCCGCGTTTCTGGGCGCTTTCTTT,TRBV27,NA,many,TRBJ1-1
CASSYRAGESPLHF,TGTGCCAGCAGTTACAGGGCAGGGGAATCACCCCTCCACTTT,TRBV6-5,NA,many,TRBJ1-6
CASSLGQGGRPQHF,TGCGCCAGCAGCTTGGGACAGGGGGGGAGGCCCCAGCATTTT,TRBV5-1,TRBD1,many,TRBJ1-5
CSVEQGGIAKNIQYF,TGCAGCGTTGAGCAGGGTGGCATAGCCAAAAACATTCAGTACTTC,TRBV29-1,NA,many,TRBJ2-4
CASSPGGVGPQHF,TGTGCCAGCTCACCCGGGGGCGTGGGCCCCCAGCACTTT,TRBV18,NA,once,TRBJ1-5